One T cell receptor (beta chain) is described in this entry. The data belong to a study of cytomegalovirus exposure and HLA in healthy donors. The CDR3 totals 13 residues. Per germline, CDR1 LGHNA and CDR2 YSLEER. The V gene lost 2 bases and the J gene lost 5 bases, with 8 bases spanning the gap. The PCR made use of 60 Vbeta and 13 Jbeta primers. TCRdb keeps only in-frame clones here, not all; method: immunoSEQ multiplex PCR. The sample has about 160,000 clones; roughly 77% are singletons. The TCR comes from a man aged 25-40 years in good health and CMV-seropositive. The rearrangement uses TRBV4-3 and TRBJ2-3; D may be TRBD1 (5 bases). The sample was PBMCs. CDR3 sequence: CASSQTQGDTQYF. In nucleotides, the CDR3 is TGCGCCAGCAGCCAAACTCAGGGAGATACGCAGTATTTT.